This is a list of T cell receptor beta chains from one sample in a study of blood T cell repertoires in COVID-19. Data came from immunoSEQ multiplex PCR; TCRdb stores just in-frame clones and leaves some out. This table has over 45,000 clones, roughly 82% appearing once. Sequenced input: peripheral blood. The origin of the receptors is a man between 40 and 49 years old with acute or convalescent COVID-19. CDR3s include the opening cysteine and the closing phenylalanine or tryptophan. The D gene is left open where the match is weak. Clone size, where shown, is once, few, many, or a class for clones that have expanded.

d_call	clone_size	v_call	j_call	cdr3_nt	cdr3_aa
TRBD1	NA	TRBV4-1	TRBJ1-2	TGCGCCAGCAGCCAACTCGGGACAGGGGCTAACTATGGCTACACCTTC	CASSQLGTGANYGYTF
TRBD1	once	TRBV6-5	TRBJ1-4	TGTGCCAGCAGTTGGGGGACAGGGGTTAATGAAAAACTGTTTTTT	CASSWGTGVNEKLFF
NA	few	TRBV28	TRBJ1-5	TGTGCCAGCAACCTGGAGGGATTTCAGCCCCAGCATTTT	CASNLEGFQPQHF
TRBD1	NA	TRBV4-2	TRBJ2-7	TGTGCCAGCAGCCGGCCTAACAGGGGGCGGGAGCAGTACTTC	CASSRPNRGREQYF
NA	NA	TRBV25-1	TRBJ1-4	TGTGCCAGCGAGGGGGGGGGCCCACATCGTAGACCTAATGAAAAACTGTTTTTT	CASEGGGPHRRPNEKLFF
NA	few	TRBV6-5	TRBJ1-2	TGTGCCAGCAGTTCGCTCCCCAGGCGCTCAAACTATGGCTACACCTTC	CASSSLPRRSNYGYTF
TRBD1	NA	TRBV18	TRBJ1-1	TGTGCCAGCTCACCATCTAACACGAGAGCCAGACAGGGGAACACTGAAGCTTTCTTT	CASSPSNTRARQGNTEAFF
TRBD1	few	TRBV6-6	TRBJ2-2	TGTGCCAGCAGTCACAAATTCCGGGACAGGGCCACCGGGGAGCTGTTTTTT	CASSHKFRDRATGELFF
TRBD1	NA	TRBV7-9	TRBJ1-4	TGTGCCAGCAGCCGGGACAGGGGAGCTGAAAAACTGTTTTTT	CASSRDRGAEKLFF
NA	NA	TRBV7-9	TRBJ1-1	TGTGCCAGCAGCATAAATCGAGCCACTGAAGCTTTCTTT	CASSINRATEAFF
TRBD1	NA	TRBV29-1	TRBJ2-3	TGCAGCGTTGAAGATTGGGGGACAGCTAACACAGATACGCAGTATTTT	CSVEDWGTANTDTQYF
NA	NA	TRBV30	TRBJ1-2	TGTGCCTGGAGTAAGTACTTCGGGGAGTCGAACTATGGCTACACCTTC	CAWSKYFGESNYGYTF
NA	NA	TRBV4-1	TRBJ1-3	TGCGCCAGCAGCAGAGGAGGGGCCAGGAAAAGTCGGAACACCATATATTTT	CASSRGGARKSRNTIYF
NA	NA	TRBV2	TRBJ1-5	TGTGCCAGCAGTGATCTGGGACACTTCAATCAGCCCCAGCATTTT	CASSDLGHFNQPQHF
TRBD2	NA	TRBV11-2	TRBJ2-3	TGTGCCAGCAGCTTCAGCGGCCGGGGGGCAGATACGCAGTATTTT	CASSFSGRGADTQYF
NA	NA	TRBV24-1	TRBJ2-5	TGTGCCACCAGTGGCCGGGACCAAGAGACCCAGTACTTC	CATSGRDQETQYF
NA	few	TRBV30	TRBJ1-3	TGTGCCTGGAGTGTAAATGGCCGAAACACCATATATTTT	CAWSVNGRNTIYF
TRBD2	few	TRBV4-1	TRBJ2-7	TGCGCCAGCAGCATTCCCGGGACTAGCGGATCCTACGAGCAGTACTTC	CASSIPGTSGSYEQYF
TRBD1	NA	TRBV30	TRBJ1-5	TGTGCCTGGCAAGGACAGGGAAATCAGCCCCAGCATTTT	CAWQGQGNQPQHF
TRBD2	NA	TRBV6-5	TRBJ2-2	TGTGCCAGCGCGGGGGGCACCGGGGAGCTGTTTTTT	CASAGGTGELFF
NA	once	TRBV11-3	TRBJ2-1	TGTGCCAGCAGCTTAGGAGACAGTAATGAGCAGTTCTTC	CASSLGDSNEQFF
NA	NA	TRBV27	TRBJ1-1	TGTGCCAGCAGTCTCCGACAGCTATCGAACACTGAAGCTTTCTTT	CASSLRQLSNTEAFF
NA	NA	TRBV30	TRBJ2-1	TGTGCCTGGCTACACGGCGCGGGTGTGAGCTCCTACAATGAGCAGTTCTTC	CAWLHGAGVSSYNEQFF
TRBD1	once	TRBV7-8	TRBJ2-5	TGTGCCAGCAGCCTCGGGACAGTACAGTTAGAGACCCAGTACTTC	CASSLGTVQLETQYF
NA	NA	TRBV24-1	TRBJ1-2	TGTGCCACCAGTATAAGGGGCGGTAGTGGCTACACCTTC	CATSIRGGSGYTF
NA	NA	TRBV5-1	TRBJ1-3	TGCGCCAGCAGCGACCCCCAGGGGGGAAACACCATATATTTT	CASSDPQGGNTIYF
NA	few	TRBV20-1	TRBJ1-1	TGCAGTGCTAGGAGTCTCACTGAAGCTTTCTTT	CSARSLTEAFF
NA	NA	TRBV6-5	TRBJ1-4	TGTGCCAGCAGTTACTCCGGGACATCAACTAATGAAAAACTGTTTTTT	CASSYSGTSTNEKLFF
NA	NA	TRBV28	TRBJ2-5	TGTGCCAGCAGTTGGACAGACCAAGAGACCCAGTACTTC	CASSWTDQETQYF
NA	NA	TRBV7-3	TRBJ1-2	TGTGCCAGCAGCTTAAATGGGGAGTATGGCTACACCTTC	CASSLNGEYGYTF
NA	NA	TRBV5-4	TRBJ2-3	TGTGCCAGCAGCTTGGTGGTTAGCAGTAGCACAGATACGCAGTATTTT	CASSLVVSSSTDTQYF
NA	NA	TRBV5-4	TRBJ2-1	TGTGCCAGCAGCTTGGAAGGGAGTAATGAGCAGTTCTTC	CASSLEGSNEQFF
TRBD1	NA	TRBV19	TRBJ2-2	TGTGCCAGTAGGAATTCAGGGACAGGGGACACCGGGGAGCTGTTTTTT	CASRNSGTGDTGELFF
NA	NA	TRBV5-1	TRBJ2-6	TGCGCCAGCAGGGAGGGGTATTTCTCTGGGGCCAACGTCCTGACTTTC	CASREGYFSGANVLTF
NA	NA	TRBV5-1	TRBJ2-5	TGCGCCAGCAGCTTGGGTGTTCAGGGGGAGACCCAGTACTTC	CASSLGVQGETQYF
NA	NA	TRBV7-6	TRBJ1-1	TGTGCCGCCCAAAAAGAACAATCGACTGAAGCTTTCTTT	CAAQKEQSTEAFF
NA	NA	TRBV5-1	TRBJ1-2	TGCGCCAGCAGCTTGTCCGCGACAGACTATGGCTACACCTTC	CASSLSATDYGYTF
NA	NA	TRBV10-3	TRBJ2-3	TGTGCCATCAGTGAACCGGGACTTAAGAGCACAGATACGCAGTATTTT	CAISEPGLKSTDTQYF
TRBD1	few	TRBV14	TRBJ2-2	TGTGCCAGCAGCCTGTCCCTGTCCAGGACAGGTAGCGGGGAGCTGTTTTTT	CASSLSLSRTGSGELFF
NA	NA	TRBV5-6	TRBJ2-6	TGTGCCAGCAGCTCGAACAGGGTAGCGGGGGCCAACGTCCTGACTTTC	CASSSNRVAGANVLTF
NA	NA	TRBV20-1	TRBJ1-2	TGCAGTGCTAGAGATCGGGGGAGGTCGGGCTTC	CSARDRGRSGF
TRBD1	NA	TRBV6-2/TRBV6-3	TRBJ1-1	TGTGCCAGCAGTTACCCGACAGGGGCTAATAGGAACACTGAAGCTTTCTTT	CASSYPTGANRNTEAFF
NA	NA	TRBV9	TRBJ1-6	TGTGCCAGCAGCGCACGAGGAAGCTCCTATAATTCACCCCTCCACTTT	CASSARGSSYNSPLHF
NA	NA	TRBV5-1	TRBJ2-7	TGCGCCAGCAGCGGCACGACAGACGCCTACGAGCAGTACTTC	CASSGTTDAYEQYF
TRBD1	NA	TRBV19	TRBJ1-1	TGTGCCAGTAGTTTCCTCGGGACAGTAAGGTTCTTT	CASSFLGTVRFF
NA	once	TRBV7-2	TRBJ2-5	TGTGCCAGCAGCTTACGCCGACAGCCCGTGCAAGAGACCCAGTACTTC	CASSLRRQPVQETQYF
NA	once	TRBV7-8	TRBJ1-1	TGTGCCAGCAGCTTACCGGGGGGAGGGTCTGAAGCTTTCTTT	CASSLPGGGSEAFF
TRBD1	NA	TRBV18	TRBJ1-2	TGTGCCAGCTCACCACCAAGCACAGGGGGCGACTATGGCTACACCTTC	CASSPPSTGGDYGYTF
NA	NA	TRBV2	TRBJ1-1	TGTGCCAGCAGTGAAAGAACCAGGGGCACTGAAGCTTTCTTT	CASSERTRGTEAFF
NA	NA	TRBV6-2/TRBV6-3	TRBJ1-5	TGTGCCAGCAGTTACTCGGGTGTTGGGGGGGGCAATCAGCCCCAGCATTTT	CASSYSGVGGGNQPQHF
TRBD1	NA	TRBV7-8	TRBJ2-7	TGTGCCAGCAGCTGGATGACAGGGGTCGGGGAGCAGTACTTC	CASSWMTGVGEQYF
TRBD2	NA	TRBV5-1	TRBJ2-3	TGCGCCAGCAGCGTGGGGACTAGCGACACAGATACGCAGTATTTT	CASSVGTSDTDTQYF
NA	NA	TRBV7-2	TRBJ2-7	TGTGCCAGCAGCCGAACGAGCTCCTACGAGCAGTACTTC	CASSRTSSYEQYF